A single sample is the source of the 8 T cell receptor beta chains below, sequenced in a study of T-cell reconstitution after alpha-beta-depleted transplantation in children. Library preparation (for TCRbeta) was performed with unique molecular identifiers. TCRdb passed the PCR reads through MiXCR, listing each CDR3 protein once. The table includes about 640,000 distinct CDR3 sequences, roughly 17% detected once. Here the sequenced sample was PBMCs from the stem cell graft donor, taken from the stem cell graft. The source of these receptors is a human donor who donated a stem cell graft to a child with acute myeloid leukemia.

The sample holds many counts of this clonotype. J is TRBJ2-7 and V is TRBV7-9, with D uncertain. CDR1 and CDR2 (germline): SEHNR, FQNEAQ (reference sequence). Trimming pared 3 bases from V and 5 bases from J, leaving 8 bases between. CDR3 length: 12 amino acids. DNA of the CDR3: TGTGCCAGCAGCTTGATGCGTAACGAGCAGTACTTC. As protein: CASSLMRNEQYF.

The V gene is TRBV12-3 or TRBV12-4, the J gene TRBJ1-1; no clear D. This CDR3 has 13 residues. Trimming took off 6 bases at V and 4 bases at J, with 12 bases between the two ends. CDR3 protein: CASRSREGTEAFF. CDR3 nucleotides: TGTGCCAGCAGATCCCGGGAGGGCACTGAAGCTTTCTTT.

The table lists this clonotype with a few counts. V and J are TRBV5-1 and TRBJ2-1; TRBD1 aligns across 10 bases. Trimming at V came to 7 bases and at J to 7 bases, leaving 8 bases not matched to a gene. Germline assignment: CDR1 SGHRS and CDR2 YFSETQ. The CDR3 has 14 amino acids. CDR3 DNA: TGCGCCAGCTTTTCGGACAGGGGGTCGAATGAGCAGTTCTTC. It is translated as CASFSDRGSNEQFF.

This clonotype was detected ten times or more. This chain links TRBV5-5 with TRBJ1-1; weak D call: TRBD1 (6 bases). The CDR3 extends over 15 amino acids. Germline V gives CDR1 SGHKS, CDR2 YYEKEE (reference sequence). V was pared by 2 bases and J by 5 bases, with 16 bases between. The CDR3 coding sequence is TGTGCCAGCAGCTTCCCTAACAGTCAGGGGACTGAAGCTTTCTTT. It translates to CASSFPNSQGTEAFF.

Many counts were recorded for this clonotype. The chain joins TRBV12-3 or TRBV12-4 to TRBJ2-2, with D possibly matching TRBD1 (5 bases). V dropped 7 bases and J dropped 5 bases, with 8 bases sitting between them. The CDR3 has 12 amino acids. The DNA of the CDR3 is TGTGCCAGCAACCAGGGTACCGGGGAGCTGTTTTTT. Translation gives CASNQGTGELFF.

CDR3 sequence reads: CAWTPGVVDTQYF. The CDR3 region has the DNA TGTGCCTGGACCCCGGGGGTGGTAGATACGCAGTATTTT. The chain joins TRBV30 to TRBJ2-3, with D maybe TRBD2 (6 bases). The CDR3 runs 13 residues. Per germline, CDR1 GTSNPN and CDR2 SVGIG (reference sequence). Trimming cost V 4 bases and J 5 bases, with 13 bases left between them.

This clonotype was found a few times. This chain links TRBV4-1 with TRBJ1-2; TRBD1 aligns across 7 bases. This CDR3 is 14 amino acids long. Germline CDR1 is MGHRA and CDR2 is YSYEKL. Germline trimming cut 2 bases from V and 4 bases from J; bases unmatched to any gene: 4. The CDR3 DNA sequence: TGCGCCAGCAGCCAAACAGGGGACGTCTATGGCTACACCTTC. Its translation is CASSQTGDVYGYTF.

Here the CDR3 reads CASSFQGDGEKLFF. CDR3 DNA sequence: TGTGCCAGCAGTTTCCAGGGGGACGGGGAAAAACTGTTTTTT. The chain has TRBV12-3 or TRBV12-4 and TRBJ1-4; TRBD1 matches 7 bases. Losses at the gene ends were 3 bases for V and 8 bases for J; bases not matched to a gene: 6. The CDR3 loop spans 14 amino acids.